The T cell receptor (beta chain) described here comes from a study of cytomegalovirus exposure and HLA in healthy donors. Study findings and constraints: Reports state that TCR beta sequences accurately predicted most subjects' HLA-A and HLA-B alleles. The listing of 150 to 200 TCR beta chains classed them as cytomegalovirus-associated.

PCR was performed using 60 Vbeta and 13 Jbeta primers. Measured with immunoSEQ multiplex PCR; TCRdb has only the in-frame clones, and not every one. The data show approximately 130,000 clones, and the top ten clones hold roughly 2%. V shed 3 bases and J shed 5 bases, with 11 bases lying between them. The germline gives CDR1 SGDLS, CDR2 YYNGEE. The CDR3 is made up of 14 amino acids. As concerns this clone: Its antigen is unknown.

The donors were healthy bone marrow donors. The sequence came from a woman aged 55-75 years in good health and CMV-seronegative. J is TRBJ2-2 and V is TRBV9; D call uncertain. The sample was PBMCs. The CDR3 spells CASSDPLDTGELFF. The CDR3 nucleotides read TGTGCCAGCAGCGACCCTCTAGATACCGGGGAGCTGTTTTTT.